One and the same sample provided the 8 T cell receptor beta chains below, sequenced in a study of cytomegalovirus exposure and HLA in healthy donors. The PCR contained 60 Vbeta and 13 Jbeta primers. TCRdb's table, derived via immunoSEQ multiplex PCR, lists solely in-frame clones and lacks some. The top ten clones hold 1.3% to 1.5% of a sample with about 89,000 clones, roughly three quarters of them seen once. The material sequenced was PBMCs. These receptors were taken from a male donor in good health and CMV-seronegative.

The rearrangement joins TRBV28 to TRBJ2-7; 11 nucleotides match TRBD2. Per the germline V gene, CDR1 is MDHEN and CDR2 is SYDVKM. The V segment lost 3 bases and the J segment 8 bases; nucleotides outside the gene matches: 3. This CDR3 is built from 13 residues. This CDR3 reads CASSFSGRVKQYF. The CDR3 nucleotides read TGTGCCAGCAGTTTTAGCGGGAGGGTAAAGCAGTACTTC.

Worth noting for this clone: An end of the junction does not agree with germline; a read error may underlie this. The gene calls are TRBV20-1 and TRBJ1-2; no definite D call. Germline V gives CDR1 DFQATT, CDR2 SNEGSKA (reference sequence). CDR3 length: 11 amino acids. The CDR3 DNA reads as TGCAGTACTAGTGGGCGCTATGGCTACACCTTC. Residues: CSTSGRYGYTF.

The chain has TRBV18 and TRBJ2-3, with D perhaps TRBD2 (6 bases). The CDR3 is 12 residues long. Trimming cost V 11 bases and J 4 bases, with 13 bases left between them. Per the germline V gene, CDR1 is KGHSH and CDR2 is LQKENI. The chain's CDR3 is CASEGTADTQYF. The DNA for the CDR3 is TGTGCCTCAGAAGGGACTGCAGATACGCAGTATTTT.

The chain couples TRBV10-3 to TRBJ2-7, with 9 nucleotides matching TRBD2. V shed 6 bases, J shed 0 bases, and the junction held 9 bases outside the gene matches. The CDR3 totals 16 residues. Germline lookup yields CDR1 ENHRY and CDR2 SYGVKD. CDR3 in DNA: TGTGCCATCAGACTATCTAGCGGGATTGACTCCTACGAGCAGTACTTC. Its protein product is CAIRLSSGIDSYEQYF.

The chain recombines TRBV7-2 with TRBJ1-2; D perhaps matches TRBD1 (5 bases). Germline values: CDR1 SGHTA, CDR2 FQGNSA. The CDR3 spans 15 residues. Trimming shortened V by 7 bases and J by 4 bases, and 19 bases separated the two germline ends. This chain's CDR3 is CASTPGDGPIYGYTF. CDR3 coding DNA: TGTGCCAGCACCCCGGGGGACGGCCCTATCTATGGCTACACCTTC.

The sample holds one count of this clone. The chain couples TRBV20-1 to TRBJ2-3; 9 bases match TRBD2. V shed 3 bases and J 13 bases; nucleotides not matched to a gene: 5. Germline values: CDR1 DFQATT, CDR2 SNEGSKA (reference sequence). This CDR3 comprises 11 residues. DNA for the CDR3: TGCAGTGCTAGTTTAGCGGGAGTCGAGTATTTT. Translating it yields CSASLAGVEYF.

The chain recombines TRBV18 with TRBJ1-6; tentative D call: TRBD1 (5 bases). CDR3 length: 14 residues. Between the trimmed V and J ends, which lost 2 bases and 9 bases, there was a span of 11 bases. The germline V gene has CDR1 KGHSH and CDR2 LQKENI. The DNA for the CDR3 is TGTGCCAGCTCACCAAACGGGCAGGGTTCACCCCTCCACTTT. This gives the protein CASSPNGQGSPLHF.

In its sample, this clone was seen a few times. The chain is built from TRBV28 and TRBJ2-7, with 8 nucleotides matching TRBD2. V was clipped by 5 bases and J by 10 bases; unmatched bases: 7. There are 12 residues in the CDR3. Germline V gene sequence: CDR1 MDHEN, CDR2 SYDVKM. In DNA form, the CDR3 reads TGTGCCAGCAGTGTTAGCGGGAATCTTCAGTACTTC. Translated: CASSVSGNLQYF.